The entry below gives a single T cell receptor beta chain sequence along with its context. The target antigen is unknown. The CDR3 has 15 residues. Germline CDR1 is SGHNT and CDR2 is YYREEE (reference sequence). Trimming pared 1 base from V and 2 bases from J, leaving 12 bases between. These data originate in a study of T cells after yellow fever vaccination. The wider study: SMART-Seq v4 Ultra Low Input handled preparation of low-cell-number fractions.

Template-switching 5'RACE yielded the TCR cDNA; a universal primer site and UMIs were added in the process. Using its own MiXCR run on the 5' RACE reads, TCRdb lists one record per CDR3 protein. Among about 340,000 distinct CDR3 sequences, under 15% were seen once, and the ten largest hold 3.2%. General study findings and limits: Contamination of FACS-sorted repertoires by abundant clonotypes from the bulk population could occur.

The clonotype comes from a man in his late teens or twenties who received the YFV17D yellow fever vaccine. The chain has TRBV5-4 and TRBJ2-5; TRBD2 is a possible D gene (5 bases). Material: CD4+ T cells sorted from PBMCs, obtained 15 days after the yellow fever booster vaccination. CDR3 region: CASSLRLGGQETQYF. CDR3 coding DNA: TGTGCCAGCAGCTTGCGGTTGGGCGGGCAAGAGACCCAGTACTTC.